This TCR beta chain came from a study of vaccination and CD4 T cells after COVID-19. In regard to this clonotype: Its antigen is not known.

Once obtained from cultured CD4+ T cells, the DNA was sequenced using the Oncomine TCR Beta short-read assay. Via MiXCR, TCRdb re-called the PCR reads, giving one row per CDR3 protein. The repertoire holds 20,000 or so distinct CDR3 sequences, with less than 75% as singletons. Trimming took off 8 bases at V and 7 bases at J, with 14 bases between the two ends. The CDR3 runs 13 residues. Stated treatment: approximately nine-day PBMC culture with coronavirus spike peptide pools or control peptides (ViraFEST assay). Culture conditions combined 1.5 million to 2.5 million PBMCs per well with about 9 IU/ml IL-2 and about 10 ug/ml peptide pools.

The clonotype comes from a human donor who had recovered from COVID-19. The specimen sequenced was CD4+ T cells from blood, cultured in vitro. The chain couples TRBV12-3 or TRBV12-4 to TRBJ1-4; TRBD1 might be the D (5 bases). Written as DNA, the CDR3 is TGTGCCAGCTGCGCCGGGGACGGTGAAAAACTGTTTTTT. This encodes CASCAGDGEKLFF.